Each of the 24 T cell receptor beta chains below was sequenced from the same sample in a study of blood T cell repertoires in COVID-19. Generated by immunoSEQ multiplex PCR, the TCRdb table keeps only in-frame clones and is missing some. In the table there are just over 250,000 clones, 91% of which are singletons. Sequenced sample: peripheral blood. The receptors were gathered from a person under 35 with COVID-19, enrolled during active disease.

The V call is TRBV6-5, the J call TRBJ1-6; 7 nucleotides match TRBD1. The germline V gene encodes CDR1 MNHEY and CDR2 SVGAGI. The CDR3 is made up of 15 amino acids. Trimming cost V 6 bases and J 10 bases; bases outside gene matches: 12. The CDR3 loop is CASRNSGQARSPLHF. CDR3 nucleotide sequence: TGTGCCAGCAGGAACTCCGGACAGGCGCGGTCACCCCTCCACTTT.

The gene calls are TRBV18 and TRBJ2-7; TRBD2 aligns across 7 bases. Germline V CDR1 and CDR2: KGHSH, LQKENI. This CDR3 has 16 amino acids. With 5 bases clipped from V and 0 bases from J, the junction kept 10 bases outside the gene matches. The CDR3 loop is CASSSRTTSDSYEQYF. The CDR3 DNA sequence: TGTGCCAGCTCATCCCGGACTACTAGCGACTCCTACGAGCAGTACTTC.

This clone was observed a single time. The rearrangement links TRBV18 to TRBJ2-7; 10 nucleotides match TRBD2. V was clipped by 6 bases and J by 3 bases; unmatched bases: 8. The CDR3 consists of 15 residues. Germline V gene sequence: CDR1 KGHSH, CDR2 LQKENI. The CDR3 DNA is TGTGCCAGCTCGCCCGGGACTAGCGAAGGCTACGAGCAGTACTTC. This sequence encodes CASSPGTSEGYEQYF.

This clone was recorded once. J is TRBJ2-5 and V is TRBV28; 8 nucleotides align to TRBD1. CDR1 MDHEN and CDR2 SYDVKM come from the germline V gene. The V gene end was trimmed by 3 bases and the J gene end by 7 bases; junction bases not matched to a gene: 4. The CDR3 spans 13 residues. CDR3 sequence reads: CASSLTGDVTQYF. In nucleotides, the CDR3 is TGTGCCAGCAGTTTGACAGGGGACGTGACCCAGTACTTC.

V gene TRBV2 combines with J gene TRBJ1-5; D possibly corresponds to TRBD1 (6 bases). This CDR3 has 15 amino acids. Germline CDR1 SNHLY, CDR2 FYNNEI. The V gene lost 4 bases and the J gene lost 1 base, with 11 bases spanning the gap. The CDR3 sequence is CASSAQGSSNQPQHF. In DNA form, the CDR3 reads TGTGCCAGCAGTGCACAGGGTAGCAGCAATCAGCCCCAGCATTTT.

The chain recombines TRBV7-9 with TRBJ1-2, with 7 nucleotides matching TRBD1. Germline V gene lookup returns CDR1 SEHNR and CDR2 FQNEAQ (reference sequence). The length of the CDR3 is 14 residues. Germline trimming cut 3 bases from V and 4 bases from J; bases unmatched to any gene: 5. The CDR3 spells CASSFPGQSYGYTF. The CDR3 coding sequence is TGTGCCAGCAGCTTCCCGGGACAGTCCTATGGCTACACCTTC.

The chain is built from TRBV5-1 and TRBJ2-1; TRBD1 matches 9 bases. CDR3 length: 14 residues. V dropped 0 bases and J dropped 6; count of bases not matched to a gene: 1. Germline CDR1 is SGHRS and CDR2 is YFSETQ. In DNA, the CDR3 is TGCGCCAGCAGCTTGGGGGACAGGGTCAATGAGCAGTTCTTC. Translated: CASSLGDRVNEQFF.

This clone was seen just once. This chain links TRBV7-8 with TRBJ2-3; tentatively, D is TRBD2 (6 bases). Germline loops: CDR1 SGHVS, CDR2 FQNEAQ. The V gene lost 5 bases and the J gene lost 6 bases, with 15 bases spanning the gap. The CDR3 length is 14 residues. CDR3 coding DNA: TGTGCCAGCAGCCTTTTCGGGGGTCTCGATACGCAGTATTTT. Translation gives CASSLFGGLDTQYF.

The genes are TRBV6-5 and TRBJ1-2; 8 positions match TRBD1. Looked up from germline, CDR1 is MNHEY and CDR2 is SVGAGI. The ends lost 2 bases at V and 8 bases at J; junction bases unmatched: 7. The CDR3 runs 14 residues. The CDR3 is CASSYVDRGGGYTF. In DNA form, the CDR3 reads TGTGCCAGCAGTTACGTTGACAGGGGAGGAGGCTACACCTTC.

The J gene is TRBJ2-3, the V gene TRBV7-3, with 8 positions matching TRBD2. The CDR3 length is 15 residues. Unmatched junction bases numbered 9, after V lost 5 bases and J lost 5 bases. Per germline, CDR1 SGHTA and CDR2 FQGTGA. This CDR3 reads CASSETGLAGDTQYF. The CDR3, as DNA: TGTGCCAGCAGCGAGACCGGACTAGCTGGAGATACGCAGTATTTT. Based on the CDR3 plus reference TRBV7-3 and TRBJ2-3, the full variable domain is GAGVSQTPSNKVTEKGKYVELRCDPISGHTALYWYRQSLGQGPEFLIYFQGTGAADDSGLPNDRFFAVRPEGSVSTLKIQRTERGDSAVYLCASSETGLAGDTQYFGPGTRLTVL.

CDR3 in DNA: TGTGCCAGCAGCTTATTGCTAGCGGGTACCGGGGAGCTGTTTTTT. Encoded protein: CASSLLLAGTGELFF. The V call is TRBV7-6, the J call TRBJ2-2, with 8 positions matching TRBD2. This CDR3 has 15 residues. The junction had 4 bases not matched to a gene; V was cut back by 2 bases and J by 5 bases. Germline-derived CDR1 and CDR2 are SGHVS and FNYEAQ.

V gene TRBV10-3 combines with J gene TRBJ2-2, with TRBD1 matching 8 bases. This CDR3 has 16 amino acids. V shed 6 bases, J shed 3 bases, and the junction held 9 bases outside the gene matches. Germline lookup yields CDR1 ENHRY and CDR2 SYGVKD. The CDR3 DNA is TGTGCCATCAGGGACAGGGACGGGGGTGACACCGGGGAGCTGTTTTTT. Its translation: CAIRDRDGGDTGELFF.

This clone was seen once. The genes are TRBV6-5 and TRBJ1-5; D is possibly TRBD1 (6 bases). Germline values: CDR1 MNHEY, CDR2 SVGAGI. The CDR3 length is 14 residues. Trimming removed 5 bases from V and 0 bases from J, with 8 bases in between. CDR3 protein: CASSPGHSNQPQHF. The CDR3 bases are TGTGCCAGCAGTCCGGGACATAGCAATCAGCCCCAGCATTTT.

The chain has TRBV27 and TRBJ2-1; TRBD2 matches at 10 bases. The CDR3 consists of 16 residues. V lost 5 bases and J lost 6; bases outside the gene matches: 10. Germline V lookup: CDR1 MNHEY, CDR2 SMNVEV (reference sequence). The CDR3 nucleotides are TGTGCCAGCAGTCCTCGGGGTAGCGGGAGGTTCAATGAGCAGTTCTTC. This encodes CASSPRGSGRFNEQFF.

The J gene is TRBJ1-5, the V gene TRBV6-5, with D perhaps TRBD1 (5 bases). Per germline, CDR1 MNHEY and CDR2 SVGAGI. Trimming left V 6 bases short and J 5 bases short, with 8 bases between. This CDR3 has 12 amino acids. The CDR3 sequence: CASRQTDQPQHF. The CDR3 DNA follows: TGTGCCAGCAGACAGACAGATCAGCCCCAGCATTTT.

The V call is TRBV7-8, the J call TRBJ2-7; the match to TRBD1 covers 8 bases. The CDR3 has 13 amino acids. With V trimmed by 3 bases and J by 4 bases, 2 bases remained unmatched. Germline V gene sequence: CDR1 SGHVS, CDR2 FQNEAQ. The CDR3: CASSFGQGYEQYF. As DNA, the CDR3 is TGTGCCAGCAGCTTCGGACAGGGTTACGAGCAGTACTTC.

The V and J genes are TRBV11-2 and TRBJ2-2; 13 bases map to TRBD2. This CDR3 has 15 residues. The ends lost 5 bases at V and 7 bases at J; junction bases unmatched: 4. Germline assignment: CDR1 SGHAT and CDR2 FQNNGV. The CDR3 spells CASSRGLAGHGELFF. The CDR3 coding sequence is TGTGCCAGCAGCCGGGGACTAGCGGGACACGGGGAGCTGTTTTTT. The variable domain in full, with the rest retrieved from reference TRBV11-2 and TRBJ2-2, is EAGVAQSPRYKIIEKRQSVAFWCNPISGHATLYWYQQILGQGPKLLIQFQNNGVVDDSQLPKDRFSAERLKGVDSTLKIQPAKLEDSAVYLCASSRGLAGHGELFFGEGSRLTVL.

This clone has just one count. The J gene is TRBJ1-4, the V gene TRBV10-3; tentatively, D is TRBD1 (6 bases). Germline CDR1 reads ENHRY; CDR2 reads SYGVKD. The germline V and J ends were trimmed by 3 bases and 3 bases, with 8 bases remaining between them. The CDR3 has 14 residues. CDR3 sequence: CAISDRQANEKLFF. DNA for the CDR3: TGTGCCATCAGTGATCGACAGGCTAATGAAAAACTGTTTTTT.

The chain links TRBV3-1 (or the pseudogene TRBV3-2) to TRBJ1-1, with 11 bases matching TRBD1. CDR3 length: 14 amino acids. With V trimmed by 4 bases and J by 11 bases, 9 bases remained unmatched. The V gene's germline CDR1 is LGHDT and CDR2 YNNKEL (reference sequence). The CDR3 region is CASSPRTGGEMAFF. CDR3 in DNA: TGTGCCAGCAGCCCCAGGACAGGGGGCGAAATGGCTTTCTTT.

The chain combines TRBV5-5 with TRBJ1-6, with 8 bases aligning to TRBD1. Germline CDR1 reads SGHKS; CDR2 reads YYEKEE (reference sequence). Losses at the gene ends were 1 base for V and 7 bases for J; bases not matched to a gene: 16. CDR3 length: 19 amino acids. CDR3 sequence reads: CASSLSKDRAPVSNSPLHF. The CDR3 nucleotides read TGTGCCAGCAGCTTGTCAAAGGACAGGGCCCCCGTGTCCAATTCACCCCTCCACTTT.

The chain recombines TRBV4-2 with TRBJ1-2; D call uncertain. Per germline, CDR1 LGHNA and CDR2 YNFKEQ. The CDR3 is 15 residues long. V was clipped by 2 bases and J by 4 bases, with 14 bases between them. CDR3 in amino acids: CASSQPDSPLYGYTF. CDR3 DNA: TGTGCCAGCAGCCAACCGGACTCTCCGCTCTATGGCTACACCTTC.

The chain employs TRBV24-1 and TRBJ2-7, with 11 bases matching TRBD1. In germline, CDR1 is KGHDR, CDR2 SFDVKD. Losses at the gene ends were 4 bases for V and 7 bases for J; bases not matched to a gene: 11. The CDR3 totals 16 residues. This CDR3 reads CATSEPGQGAFGEQYF. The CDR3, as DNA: TGTGCCACCAGTGAACCCGGACAGGGGGCTTTCGGTGAGCAGTACTTC.

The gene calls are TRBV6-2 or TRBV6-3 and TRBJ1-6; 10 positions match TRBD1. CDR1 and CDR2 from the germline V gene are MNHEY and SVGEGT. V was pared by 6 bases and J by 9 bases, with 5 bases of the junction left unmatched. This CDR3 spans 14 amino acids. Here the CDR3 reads CASSGTGVISPLHF. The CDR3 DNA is TGTGCCAGCAGCGGGACAGGGGTGATTTCACCCCTCCACTTT.

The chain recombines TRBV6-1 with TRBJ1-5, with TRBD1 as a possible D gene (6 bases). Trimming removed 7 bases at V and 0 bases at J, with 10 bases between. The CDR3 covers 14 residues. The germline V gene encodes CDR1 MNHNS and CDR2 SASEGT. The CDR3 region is CASTRTDSNQPQHF. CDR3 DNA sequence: TGTGCCAGCACTCGGACAGATAGCAATCAGCCCCAGCATTTT.